The clone carrying this T cell receptor beta chain was seen at least ten times. Its antigen is currently unknown. The data stem from a study of CD8 T cells in ankylosing spondylitis. Overall study findings and caveats: For ankylosing spondylitis blood, a TCR beta motif of about eight highly homologous variants appeared characteristic.

From the 5' RACE reads, TCRdb called clonotypes with MiXCR, one entry per CDR3 protein. The sample contains 25,000 to 35,000 distinct CDR3 sequences, approximately 7.1% of which appear only once. The CDR3 length is 13 residues. Germline V lookup: CDR1 MNHEY, CDR2 SMNVEV (reference sequence). Trimming stripped 5 bases from V and 2 bases from J, with 9 bases between. The TCR sequence derives from a male donor with ankylosing spondylitis or in good health (not recorded which). The chain couples TRBV27 to TRBJ1-2; no definite D call. The sequenced sample consisted of blood, either unsorted or a sorted T cell fraction (not recorded which). The CDR3, as DNA: TGTGCCAGCAGTCCGGACGGGAACTATGGCTACACCTTC. Its translation is CASSPDGNYGYTF.